Listed here is a single T cell receptor beta chain. This clonotype was observed at least ten times. The antigen it recognizes is unknown. It has no much larger one-base neighbor in the sample; base qualities were not kept. This sample was included in a study of human T cells and chemical hapten exposure (dated by TCRdb to about 2021). Broadly, across the study: For sensitization, 2% DPC in acetone was applied to a 2 cm by 2 cm area of upper inner arm skin. Patients additionally received weekly therapeutic DPC doses to the scalp throughout the roughly 25-week study period. Patch tests used Finn chambers with 0.01% DPC on the upper back, scored after 6 days by International Contact Dermatitis Research Group standards. The mostly female patient cohort included alopecia areata with under or over 50% scalp involvement, alopecia totalis and alopecia universalis. The libraries were sequenced as a pool, and the TCR yield per sample differed mostly because of small variations in library volumes within the pool. Peripheral blood TCR repertoire changes were tracked in vivo in alopecia patients during primary and secondary sensitization to the hapten diphenylcyclopropenone (DPC). Blood samples were taken from patients before sensitization (week 0) and then at 2, 6 and about 24 weeks after DPC sensitization. For TCR sequencing, blood came from 25 to 35 alopecia patients at anywhere from one to four time points (pre-sensitization, 2, 6 and 24 weeks).

What the study reported, not specific to this receptor: No change with DPC sensitization was found in the number of TCRs above 1 in 1000 frequency, and no evidence of global repertoire structure alterations was found. The number of PT1 expanded TCRs positively correlated with patch test score, significant at thresholds 8, 16 and 32 but not 4. Significantly more large CDR3 similarity clusters were formed by expanded TCRs than by pre-sensitization or healthy control sets, consistent with antigen-driven responses. After repeated subsampling, changes were observed in the strength of the expansion versus patch-test correlation and in the threshold at which the correlation became significant. Because every patient had alopecia, a presumed autoimmune disease, the patients' immune response might differ from that of healthy individuals.

Library preparation was by RACE. For sequencing, a NextSeq 500 was employed. During library preparation, unique molecular identifiers were attached to individual cDNA molecules so that TCRs could be counted in a quantitative, reproducible way. For every blood RNA sample, sequencing covered both the TCR alpha and TCR beta chains. Under the source paper's analysis protocol: Samples had a median of about 96,000 TCRs, with a range from about 23,224 to 690,600. V, J and CDR3 annotation of the TCR reads was performed with the Decombinator software suite. Every sample was subsampled to the same number of TCRs (28,000) for the PS versus PT1 abundance plots. Expanded TCRs were defined as absent before sensitization and observed at least eight times at the 2-week time point. TCRdb reworked the public reads: Q25 trimming with fastp, MiXCR clone assembly, productive beta chains retained. When rows share a CDR3 protein, they turn into one entry using the most common DNA and genes. Clone size and V and J calls follow TCRdb, not the original study. Here the sample has more than 50,000 distinct CDR3 sequences; approximately 6.7% occur a single time. 1.5% to 2% of the sample is held by the ten biggest clonotypes.

The label giving this sample's time point can be read as: pre-sensitization, week 0. Interpreted using the paper, the treatment or condition label stands for: therapeutic diphenylcyclopropenone sensitization with weekly scalp DPC. At every patch-test visit, the blood draw took place before the patch test was put on. To be eligible, patients had to be aged 18 to 70, diagnosed with alopecia and judged suitable for DPC therapy, while pregnant patients were excluded. Total RNA was extracted from unfractionated whole blood that had been collected in Tempus Blood RNA tubes. V is clipped by 4 bases and J by 6 bases, and the sequence between their germline boundaries is 13 bases long. From cysteine to phenylalanine, the CDR3 is 14 amino acids long. Only the CDR3 DNA is retained, 42 bases long and in frame from the first base. The CDR1 and CDR2 encoded by the germline V gene are SNHLY and FYNNEI.

The receptor comes from a woman under 40 with alopecia areata. Some clones in this sample may be carry-over from other donors' samples. The chain is encoded by TRBV2 joined to TRBJ1-5; a tentative D match to TRBD1 spans 5 bases. The sample in question was whole blood, obtained in connection with sensitization to the hapten diphenylcyclopropenone (DPC). The sequence in DNA is TGTGCCAGCAGTGTGCGCAGGGAGGGTCAGCCCCAGCATTTT. It translates as CASSVRREGQPQHF.